These 18 T cell receptor beta chains were all obtained from the same sample, sequenced in a study of T cell responses to AZD1222 COVID-19 vaccine. Repertoires were generated with immunoSEQ multiplex PCR, while TCRdb's copy carries only in-frame clones and drops some. Of over 65,000 clones listed, 86% were seen once; the top ten hold about 7.7%. The starting material was peripheral blood, obtained on day 0 of AZD1222 vaccination. Receptors were obtained from an adult in good health.

This chain links TRBV6-2 or TRBV6-3 with TRBJ2-7; tentatively, D is TRBD1 (5 bases). Germline V CDR1 and CDR2: MNHEY, SVGEGT. The length of the CDR3 is 15 residues. V shed 2 bases and J shed 3 bases, with 14 bases lying between them. The CDR3 DNA reads TGTGCCAGCAGTTACAACATAGGGGATTACTACGAGCAGTACTTC. Its translation is CASSYNIGDYYEQYF.

J is TRBJ2-3 and V is TRBV19; 15 bases fit TRBD2. V lost 4 bases, J lost 6 bases, and 8 bases stayed unmatched. CDR1 LNHDA and CDR2 SQIVND come from the germline V gene (reference sequence). The CDR3 length is 17 residues. Here the CDR3 DNA reads TGTGCCAGTAGTACCGCATTGGGACTAGCGGGGGGCGATACGCAGTATTTT. Its translation is CASSTALGLAGGDTQYF.

This chain connects TRBV7-2 to TRBJ2-7; TRBD1 aligns across 11 bases. J was trimmed by 3 bases and V by 3 bases; bases with no gene match: 4. The CDR3 has 15 amino acids. From germline, CDR1 is SGHTA and CDR2 FQGNSA. CDR3 nucleotide sequence: TGTGCCAGCAGCTTGGGGGACAGGGGGAGCTACGAGCAGTACTTC. Translation: CASSLGDRGSYEQYF.

This clone is a singleton in its sample. The chain employs TRBV18 and TRBJ1-1, with no clear D. The CDR3 extends over 13 amino acids. Trimming took 3 bases from V and 3 from J, leaving 8 bases between them. The germline V gene encodes CDR1 KGHSH and CDR2 LQKENI. The CDR3 nucleotides are TGTGCCAGCTCACCCTCTTTGGACACTGAAGCTTTCTTT. Encoded protein: CASSPSLDTEAFF. Looking up the rest from reference TRBV18 and TRBJ1-1 gives the full variable domain: NAGVMQNPRHLVRRRGQEARLRCSPMKGHSHVYWYRQLPEEGLKFMVYLQKENIIDESGMPKERFSAEFPKEGPSILRIQQVVRGDSAAYFCASSPSLDTEAFFGQGTRLTVV.

V is TRBV18 and J is TRBJ1-2; 9 positions match TRBD1. This CDR3 is 16 amino acids long. Germline lookup yields CDR1 KGHSH and CDR2 LQKENI. V lost 9 bases to trimming and J lost 4 bases; unmatched junction nucleotides: 15. This CDR3 reads CASSRDRESESYGYTF. The CDR3 nucleotides read TGTGCCAGTTCCCGGGACAGGGAATCGGAGAGCTATGGCTACACCTTC.

Comment on this clone: The junction departs from germline at one end; a sequencing error may be responsible. The chain has TRBV14 and TRBJ1-4; D remains unclear. There are 15 residues in the CDR3. From germline, CDR1 is SGHDN and CDR2 FVKESK. The CDR3 loop is CASSQDRRDNGKLFF. The CDR3, as DNA: TGTGCCAGCAGCCAAGATCGGCGGGATAATGGAAAACTGTTTTTT.

The V call is TRBV11-2, the J call TRBJ2-1; TRBD2 matches at 8 bases. Germline loops: CDR1 SGHAT, CDR2 FQNNGV. V trimming: 8 bases; J trimming: 2 bases; junction bases outside the gene matches: 5. The CDR3 has 14 residues. The DNA of the CDR3 is TGTGCCAGCGGCTCGCGGGGGGCCTACAATGAGCAGTTCTTC. As protein: CASGSRGAYNEQFF.

This clone was found a few times. V usage is TRBV6-5 and J usage is TRBJ1-2; D might be TRBD1 (6 bases). Between the trimmed V and J ends, which lost 5 bases and 4 bases, there was a span of 17 bases. The CDR3 spans 15 residues. In germline, CDR1 is MNHEY, CDR2 SVGAGI. The chain's CDR3 is CASSLLGARSYGYTF. DNA for the CDR3: TGTGCCAGCAGTCTCTTGGGGGCGCGAAGCTATGGCTACACCTTC.

This clone occurred a few times. V usage is TRBV13 and J usage is TRBJ2-7; 7 bases line up with TRBD1. Germline lookup yields CDR1 PRHDT and CDR2 FYEKMQ (reference sequence). CDR3 length: 15 residues. J was trimmed by 6 bases and V by 5 bases; bases with no gene match: 13. The CDR3 DNA sequence: TGTGCCAGCAGCATCCGGGACAGTCCTTCCGGCGAGCAGTACTTC. Its translation: CASSIRDSPSGEQYF.

For the CDR3, the DNA is TGTGCCAGCAGTTTTTCGGGCTACGAGCAGTACTTC. Its protein is CASSFSGYEQYF. The rearrangement joins TRBV27 to TRBJ2-7; D is uncertain. CDR1 is MNHEY, CDR2 SMNVEV, per germline (reference sequence). The length of the CDR3 is 12 residues. V was cut by 3 bases and J by 3 bases, with 6 bases left in between.

The genes are TRBV4-2 and TRBJ2-7; 10 nucleotides agree with TRBD2. Losses at the gene ends were 0 bases for V and 3 bases for J; bases not matched to a gene: 2. The CDR3 covers 15 residues. Germline CDR1 is LGHNA and CDR2 is YNFKEQ. The CDR3 reads CASSQEASGSYEQYF. CDR3 DNA: TGTGCCAGCAGCCAAGAGGCTAGCGGGAGCTACGAGCAGTACTTC.

In this sample, this clone turned up once. This chain joins TRBV3-1 (or the pseudogene TRBV3-2) and TRBJ2-7, with TRBD2 identical over 7 bases. The V gene end was trimmed by 3 bases and the J gene end by 2 bases; junction bases not matched to a gene: 4. The CDR3 loop spans 14 amino acids. CDR1 and CDR2 from the germline V gene are LGHDT and YNNKEL (reference sequence). CDR3 in amino acids: CASSHSSGPYEQYF. The CDR3 bases are TGTGCCAGCAGCCATTCTAGCGGCCCCTACGAGCAGTACTTC.

The J gene is TRBJ1-4, the V gene TRBV9; the D is unclear. There are 14 residues in the CDR3. V was clipped by 4 bases and J by 7 bases, with 14 bases between them. The germline CDR1 and CDR2 sequences are SGDLS and YYNGEE. The CDR3 coding sequence is TGTGCCAGCAGCCTTGACGGTATAGGTGAAAAACTGTTTTTT. It specifies CASSLDGIGEKLFF.

J is TRBJ1-3 and V is TRBV9, with D perhaps matching TRBD1 (5 bases). V gave up 4 bases and J gave up 1 base, with 15 bases separating them. CDR1 and CDR2 from the germline V gene are SGDLS and YYNGEE. CDR3 length: 16 residues. The CDR3: CASSPQVGGSGNTIYF. The CDR3 bases are TGTGCCAGCAGCCCCCAGGTTGGGGGGTCTGGAAACACCATATATTTT.

In this sample, this clone turned up once. V is TRBV7-3 and J is TRBJ1-5, with a possible D match to TRBD1 (5 bases). The CDR3 spans 13 residues. V was clipped by 10 bases and J by 4 bases, with 14 bases between them. CDR1 is SGHTA, CDR2 FQGTGA, per germline. The CDR3 DNA reads as TGTGCCATTAGAAGGGGCCCTAATCAGCCCCAGCATTTT. It specifies CAIRRGPNQPQHF.

The chain is built from TRBV4-1 and TRBJ2-7; TRBD2 matches at 8 bases. V was clipped by 1 base and J by 1 base; unmatched bases: 3. From germline, CDR1 is MGHRA and CDR2 YSYEKL. CDR3 length equals 15 residues. The CDR3 bases are TGCGCCAGCAGCCAAGGACTAGCGATATCCTACGAGCAGTACTTC. It translates to CASSQGLAISYEQYF.

The chain uses TRBV3-1 (or the pseudogene TRBV3-2) and TRBJ2-1; 12 nucleotides align to TRBD2. The CDR3 is made up of 14 amino acids. J lost 8 bases, V lost 3 bases, and 2 bases had no gene match. CDR1 is LGHDT, CDR2 YNNKEL, per germline (reference sequence). The CDR3 reads CASSHLAGGDEQFF. In DNA form, the CDR3 reads TGTGCCAGCAGCCATCTAGCGGGAGGGGATGAGCAGTTCTTC.

The chain recombines TRBV7-8 with TRBJ2-1; TRBD2 matches at 8 bases. The CDR3 has 17 residues. The germline gives CDR1 SGHVS, CDR2 FQNEAQ. The V and J ends lost 0 bases and 3 bases, in that order; junction bases with no gene match: 7. CDR3 residues: CASSLARREALYNEQFF. CDR3 nucleotide sequence: TGTGCCAGCAGCTTAGCGAGGCGGGAGGCCCTCTACAATGAGCAGTTCTTC.